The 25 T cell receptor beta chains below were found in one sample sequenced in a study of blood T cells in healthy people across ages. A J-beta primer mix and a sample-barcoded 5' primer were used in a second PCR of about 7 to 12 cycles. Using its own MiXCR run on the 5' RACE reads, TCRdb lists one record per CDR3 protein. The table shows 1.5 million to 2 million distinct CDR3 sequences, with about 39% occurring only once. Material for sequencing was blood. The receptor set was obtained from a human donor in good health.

This CDR3 reads CASSFGVGTQYF. The CDR3 region has the DNA TGTGCCAGCAGCTTTGGGGTGGGGACCCAGTACTTC. The gene calls are TRBV5-6 and TRBJ2-5; D gene ambiguous. Germline lookup yields CDR1 SGHDT and CDR2 YYEEEE. The CDR3 is 12 residues long. The V gene lost 2 bases and the J gene lost 7 bases, with 9 bases spanning the gap.

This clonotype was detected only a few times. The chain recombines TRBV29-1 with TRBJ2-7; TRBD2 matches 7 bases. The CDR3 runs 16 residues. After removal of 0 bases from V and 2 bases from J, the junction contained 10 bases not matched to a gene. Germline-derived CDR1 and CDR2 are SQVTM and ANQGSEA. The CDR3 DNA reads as TGCAGCGTTGAAGATTCCCTACGGGGACTAACCTACGAGCAGTACTTC. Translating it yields CSVEDSLRGLTYEQYF.

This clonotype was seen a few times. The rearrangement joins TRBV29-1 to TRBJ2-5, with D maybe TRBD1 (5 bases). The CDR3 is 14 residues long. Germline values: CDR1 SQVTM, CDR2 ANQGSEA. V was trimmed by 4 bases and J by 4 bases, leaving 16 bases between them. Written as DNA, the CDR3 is TGCAGCGTTGGGGGCCGTGGGCTGGTAGAGACCCAGTACTTC. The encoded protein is CSVGGRGLVETQYF.

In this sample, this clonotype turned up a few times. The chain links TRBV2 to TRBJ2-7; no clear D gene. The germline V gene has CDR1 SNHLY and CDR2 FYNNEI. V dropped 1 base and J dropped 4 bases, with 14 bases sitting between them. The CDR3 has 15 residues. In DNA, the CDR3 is TGTGCCAGCAGTGAAGGGGGTCTCTCGATATACGAGCAGTACTTC. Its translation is CASSEGGLSIYEQYF.

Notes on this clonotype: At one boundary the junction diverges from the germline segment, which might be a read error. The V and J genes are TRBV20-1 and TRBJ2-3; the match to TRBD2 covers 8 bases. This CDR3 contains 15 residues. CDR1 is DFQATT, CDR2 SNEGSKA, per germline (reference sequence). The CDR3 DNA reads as TGCAGTGCTGGAGCGGGGGACCCTAGCACAGGTACGCAGTATTTT. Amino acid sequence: CSAGAGDPSTGTQYF.

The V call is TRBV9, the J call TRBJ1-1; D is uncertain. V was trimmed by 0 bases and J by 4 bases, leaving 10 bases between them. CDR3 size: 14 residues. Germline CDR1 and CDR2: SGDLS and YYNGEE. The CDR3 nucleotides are TGTGCCAGCAGCGTAGGGACCCTTGGCACTGAAGCTTTCTTT. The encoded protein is CASSVGTLGTEAFF.

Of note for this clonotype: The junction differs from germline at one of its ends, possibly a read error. The CDR3, as DNA: TGTGCCAGCGAATCATCGGGACTTACGAACACCGGGGAGCGGTTTTTT. Translating it yields CASESSGLTNTGERFF. The rearrangement links TRBV7-9 to TRBJ2-2; the D gene is possibly TRBD2 (6 bases). The CDR3 covers 16 residues. Per the germline V gene, CDR1 is SEHNR and CDR2 is FQNEAQ (reference sequence).

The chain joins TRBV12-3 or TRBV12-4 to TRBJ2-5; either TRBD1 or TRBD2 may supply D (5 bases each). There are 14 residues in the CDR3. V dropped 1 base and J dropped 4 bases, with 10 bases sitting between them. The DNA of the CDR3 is TGTGCCAGCAGTTTAGTATCCGGGGCAGAGACCCAGTACTTC. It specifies CASSLVSGAETQYF.

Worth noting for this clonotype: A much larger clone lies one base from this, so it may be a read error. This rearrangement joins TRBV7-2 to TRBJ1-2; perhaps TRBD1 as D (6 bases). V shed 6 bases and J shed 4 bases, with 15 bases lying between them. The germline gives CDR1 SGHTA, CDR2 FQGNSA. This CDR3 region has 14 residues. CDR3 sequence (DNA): TGTGCCAGCAGTTGCGCGGGGGCGGGCTATGGCTACACCTTC. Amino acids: CASSCAGAGYGYTF.

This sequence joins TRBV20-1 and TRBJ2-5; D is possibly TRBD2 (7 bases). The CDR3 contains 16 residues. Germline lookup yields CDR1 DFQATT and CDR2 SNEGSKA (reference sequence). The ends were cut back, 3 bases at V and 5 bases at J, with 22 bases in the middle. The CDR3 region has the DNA TGCAGTGCTAGTTGGTATCGGGGGGCAATCGGGGAGACCCAGTACTTC. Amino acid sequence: CSASWYRGAIGETQYF.

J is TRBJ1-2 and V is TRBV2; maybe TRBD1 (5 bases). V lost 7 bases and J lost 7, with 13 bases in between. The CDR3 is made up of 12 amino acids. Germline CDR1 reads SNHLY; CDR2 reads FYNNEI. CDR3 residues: CASKAGRVGYTF. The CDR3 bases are TGTGCCAGCAAGGCAGGGCGAGTTGGCTACACCTTC.

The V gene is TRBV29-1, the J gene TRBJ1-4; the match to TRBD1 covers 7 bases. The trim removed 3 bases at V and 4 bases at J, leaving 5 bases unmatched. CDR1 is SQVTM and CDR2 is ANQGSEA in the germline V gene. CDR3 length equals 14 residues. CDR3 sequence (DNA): TGCAGCGTTGATTCGGGACAGATTAATGAAAAACTGTTTTTT. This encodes CSVDSGQINEKLFF. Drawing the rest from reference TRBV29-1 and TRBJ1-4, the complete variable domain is SAVISQKPSRDICQRGTSLTIQCQVDSQVTMMFWYRQQPGQSLTLIATANQGSEATYESGFVIDKFPISRPNLTFSTLTVSNMSPEDSSIYLCSVDSGQINEKLFFGSGTQLSVL.

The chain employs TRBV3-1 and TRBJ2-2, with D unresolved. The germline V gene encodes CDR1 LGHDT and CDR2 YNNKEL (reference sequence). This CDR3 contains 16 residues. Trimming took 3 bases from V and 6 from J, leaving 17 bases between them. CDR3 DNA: TGTGCCAGCAGCCATCATAATGGGGAACCATCCGGGGAGCTGTTTTTT. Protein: CASSHHNGEPSGELFF.

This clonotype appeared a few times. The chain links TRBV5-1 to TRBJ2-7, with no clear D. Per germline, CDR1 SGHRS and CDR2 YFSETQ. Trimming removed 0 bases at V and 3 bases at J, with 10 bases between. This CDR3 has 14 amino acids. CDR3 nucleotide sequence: TGCGCCAGCAGCTTGGACCCCCTCATCTACGAGCAGTACTTC. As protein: CASSLDPLIYEQYF. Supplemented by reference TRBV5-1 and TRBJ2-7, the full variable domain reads KAGVTQTPRYLIKTRGQQVTLSCSPISGHRSVSWYQQTPGQGLQFLFEYFSETQRNKGNFPGRFSGRQFSNSRSEMNVSTLELGDSALYLCASSLDPLIYEQYFGPGTRLTVT.

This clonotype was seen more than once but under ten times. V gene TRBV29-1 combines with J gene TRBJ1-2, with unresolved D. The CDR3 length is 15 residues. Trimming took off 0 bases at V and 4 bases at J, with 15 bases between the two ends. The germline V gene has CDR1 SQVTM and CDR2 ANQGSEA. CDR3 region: CSVEEGAVTTYGYTF. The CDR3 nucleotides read TGCAGCGTTGAAGAGGGAGCAGTTACAACCTATGGCTACACCTTC.

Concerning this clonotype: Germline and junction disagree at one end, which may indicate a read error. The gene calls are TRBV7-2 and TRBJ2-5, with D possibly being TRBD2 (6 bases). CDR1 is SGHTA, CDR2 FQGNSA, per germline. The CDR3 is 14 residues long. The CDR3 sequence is CASSLLSGGETRYF. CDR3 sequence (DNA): TGTGCCAGCAGCCTCTTAAGCGGAGGGGAGACCCGGTACTTC.

The CDR3 bases are TGTGCCAGCAGCCCCCCCAGATGGGACCTAAACATTCAGTACTTC. Translating it yields CASSPPRWDLNIQYF. The chain joins TRBV11-3 to TRBJ2-4; D tentatively reads TRBD1 or TRBD2 (5 bases each). Trimming pared 5 bases from V and 6 bases from J, leaving 17 bases between. Germline CDR1 SGHNT, CDR2 YENEEA. The CDR3 sequence is 15 residues long.

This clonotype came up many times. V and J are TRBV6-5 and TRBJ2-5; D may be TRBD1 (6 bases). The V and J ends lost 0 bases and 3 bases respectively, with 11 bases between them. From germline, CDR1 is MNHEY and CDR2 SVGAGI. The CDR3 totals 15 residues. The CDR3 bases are TGTGCCAGCAGTTACTCGATCACAGGGAAAGAGACCCAGTACTTC. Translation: CASSYSITGKETQYF.

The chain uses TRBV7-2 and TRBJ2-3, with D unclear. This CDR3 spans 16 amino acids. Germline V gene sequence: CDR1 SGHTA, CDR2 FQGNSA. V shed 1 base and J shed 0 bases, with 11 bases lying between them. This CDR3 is CASSLGVGYSTDTQYF. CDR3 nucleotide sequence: TGTGCCAGCAGCTTAGGAGTTGGATATAGCACAGATACGCAGTATTTT.

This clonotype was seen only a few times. The CDR3 DNA is TGTGCCATCAGTGAAAGAGGGGGGGCGTGGAATGAGCAGTTCTTC. As protein: CAISERGGAWNEQFF. The rearrangement joins TRBV10-3 to TRBJ2-1; D may be TRBD2 (7 bases). Germline V lookup: CDR1 ENHRY, CDR2 SYGVKD. Trimming stripped 3 bases from V and 7 bases from J, with 16 bases between. The length of the CDR3 is 15 residues.

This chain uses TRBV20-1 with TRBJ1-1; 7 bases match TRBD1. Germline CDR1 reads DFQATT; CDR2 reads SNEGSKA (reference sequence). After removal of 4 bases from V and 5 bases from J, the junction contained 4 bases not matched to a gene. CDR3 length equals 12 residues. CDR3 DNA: TGCAGTGCTAAAGGGGGCAATACTGAAGCTTTCTTT. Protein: CSAKGGNTEAFF.

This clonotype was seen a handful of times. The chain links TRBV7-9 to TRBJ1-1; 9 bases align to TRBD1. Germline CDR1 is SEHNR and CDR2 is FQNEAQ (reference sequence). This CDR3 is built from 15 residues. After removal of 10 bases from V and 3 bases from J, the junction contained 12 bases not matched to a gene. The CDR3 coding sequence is TGTGCCAACAGTCCCGGGACAGGGCTGGACACTGAAGCTTTCTTT. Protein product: CANSPGTGLDTEAFF.

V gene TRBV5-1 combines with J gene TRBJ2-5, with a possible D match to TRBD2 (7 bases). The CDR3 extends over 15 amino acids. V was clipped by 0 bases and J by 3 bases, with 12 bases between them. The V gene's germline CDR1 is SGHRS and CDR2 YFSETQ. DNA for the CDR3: TGCGCCAGCAGCTTGGGCCAGGGGACTAAAGAGACCCAGTACTTC. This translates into CASSLGQGTKETQYF.

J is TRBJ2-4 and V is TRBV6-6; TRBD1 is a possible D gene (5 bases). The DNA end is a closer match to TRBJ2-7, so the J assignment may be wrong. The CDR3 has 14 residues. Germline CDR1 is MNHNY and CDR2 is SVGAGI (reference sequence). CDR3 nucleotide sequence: TGTGCCAGCAGTACAGGATCATCGGCTTACGAGCAGTACTTC. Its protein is CASSTGSSAYEQYF.

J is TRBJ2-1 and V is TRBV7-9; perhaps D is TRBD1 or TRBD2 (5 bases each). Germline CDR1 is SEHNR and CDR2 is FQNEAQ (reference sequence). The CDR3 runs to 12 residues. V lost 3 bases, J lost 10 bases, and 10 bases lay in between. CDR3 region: CASSFGTVEQFF. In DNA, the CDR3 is TGTGCCAGCAGCTTCGGGACGGTGGAGCAGTTCTTC.